These 2 T cell receptor beta chains came from one sample sequenced in a study of T cell responses to AZD1222 COVID-19 vaccine. Here immunoSEQ multiplex PCR was the method, and the copy in TCRdb shows in-frame clones only, minus some. The repertoire consists of roughly 120,000 clones, with around 87% occurring once and the leading ten covering less than 4.5%. Source: peripheral blood, taken 28 days after the second AZD1222 dose. The receptors were sampled from an adult who received the AZD1222 COVID-19 vaccine.

The genes are TRBV19 and TRBJ2-3; 11 bases line up with TRBD2. The ends lost 8 bases at V and 1 base at J; junction bases unmatched: 2. The germline CDR1 and CDR2 sequences are LNHDA and SQIVND (reference sequence). The CDR3 totals 14 residues. CDR3 in DNA: TGTGCCAGTGGGGGACTAGCGGGCACAGATACGCAGTATTTT. It encodes CASGGLAGTDTQYF.

The chain uses TRBV5-1 and TRBJ2-5; either TRBD1 or TRBD2 may fit D (5 bases each). Germline V lookup: CDR1 SGHRS, CDR2 YFSETQ. V was clipped by 4 bases and J by 7 bases, with 17 bases between them. This CDR3 contains 14 residues. The CDR3 region has the DNA TGCGCCAGCAGCGACCGTTTGGGGGTGACGACCCAGTACTTC. Its protein product is CASSDRLGVTTQYF. Drawing the rest from reference TRBV5-1 and TRBJ2-5, the complete variable domain is KAGVTQTPRYLIKTRGQQVTLSCSPISGHRSVSWYQQTPGQGLQFLFEYFSETQRNKGNFPGRFSGRQFSNSRSEMNVSTLELGDSALYLCASSDRLGVTTQYFGPGTRLLVL.